One and the same sample provided the 27 T cell receptor beta chains below, sequenced in a study of CD8+ T cells in alopecia areata. The sample's treatment: oral pan-JAK inhibitor, 5-10 mg twice daily. Investigators isolated RNA and reverse transcribed it into cDNA to act as the sequencing template. The assay was immunoSEQ multiplex PCR, and TCRdb's table has in-frame clones only and misses some. In the table there are 200,000 to 250,000 clones, 64% of which are singletons. This specimen consisted of CD4+ T cells sorted from blood, obtained at week 4, from a patient treated with tofacitinib. The receptors were sampled from a human donor with alopecia areata.

The V and J genes are TRBV15 and TRBJ1-6, with 11 bases lining up with TRBD1. Trimming cost V 0 bases and J 9 bases; bases outside gene matches: 4. The CDR3 contains 16 residues. Germline V gives CDR1 LNHNV, CDR2 YYDKDF (reference sequence). CDR3 in DNA: TGTGCCACCAGCAGAGATGTCGGGACAGGGGGTTCACCCCTCCACTTT. Its translation: CATSRDVGTGGSPLHF.

The gene calls are TRBV29-1 and TRBJ1-2, with D unresolved. V lost 0 bases, J lost 4 bases, and 12 bases lay in between. This CDR3 has 14 residues. Germline CDR1 reads SQVTM; CDR2 reads ANQGSEA. The chain's CDR3 is CSVEDRAGIYGYTF. The DNA of the CDR3 is TGCAGCGTTGAAGACCGCGCGGGGATCTATGGCTACACCTTC.

The rearrangement joins TRBV5-6 to TRBJ1-2, with TRBD1 identical over 11 bases. The CDR3 covers 16 residues. Germline CDR1 SGHDT, CDR2 YYEEEE. J gave up 2 bases and V 7 bases, and 10 bases lay outside the gene matches. CDR3 residues: CASEVVDRGRNYGYTF. Here the CDR3 DNA reads TGTGCCAGCGAGGTAGTGGACAGGGGGCGAAACTATGGCTACACCTTC. Variable domain in full (rest from reference TRBV5-6 and TRBJ1-2): DAGVTQSPTHLIKTRGQQVTLRCSPKSGHDTVSWYQQALGQGPQFIFQYYEEEERQRGNFPDRFSGHQFPNYSSELNVNALLLGDSALYLCASEVVDRGRNYGYTFGSGTRLTVV.

The chain employs TRBV4-1 and TRBJ1-2; no firm D call. This CDR3 has 13 residues. V was trimmed by 0 bases and J by 3 bases, leaving 5 bases between them. Germline loops: CDR1 MGHRA, CDR2 YSYEKL. The CDR3 bases are TGCGCCAGCAGCCAAGATGGGTACTATGGCTACACCTTC. Translated: CASSQDGYYGYTF.

This clone has only one observation. The CDR3 DNA reads TGTGCCAGCAGTTACTCCAGTAATGAAAAACTGTTTTTT. Translation: CASSYSSNEKLFF. This chain links TRBV6-5 with TRBJ1-4; D is unclear. The CDR3 extends over 13 amino acids. With 0 bases removed from V and 4 bases from J, the gap between germline ends came to 3 bases. Germline CDR1 reads MNHEY; CDR2 reads SVGAGI.

The V call is TRBV2, the J call TRBJ2-7; TRBD1 matches at 9 bases. This CDR3 is built from 12 residues. Trimming at V came to 9 bases and at J to 7 bases, leaving 7 bases not matched to a gene. Germline loops: CDR1 SNHLY, CDR2 FYNNEI. CDR3 loop: CASGDRVREQYF. The CDR3 DNA reads as TGTGCCAGTGGGGACAGGGTGAGGGAGCAGTACTTC.

Turning to this clone: Since no conserved phenylalanine or tryptophan closes the CDR3, a read error is the likely cause. The genes are TRBV19 and TRBJ2-7; D not certain. The CDR3 loop spans 15 amino acids. The V and J ends lost 4 bases and 4 bases respectively, with 17 bases between them. CDR1 and CDR2 from the germline V gene are LNHDA and SQIVND (reference sequence). CDR3 in amino acids: CASSTHFGVGYEQYL. Written as DNA, the CDR3 is TGTGCCAGTAGTACCCACTTTGGTGTTGGTTACGAGCAGTACCTC.

Turning to this clone: At one end the junction does not follow the germline gene, possibly because of a read error. The chain couples TRBV15 to TRBJ2-5; TRBD1 agrees at 8 bases. In germline, CDR1 is LNHNV, CDR2 YYDKDF (reference sequence). The CDR3 has 14 residues. Here the CDR3 DNA reads TGTGCCACTAGCAGGACAGGGAAGGGGGAGACCCAGTACTTC. This codes for CATSRTGKGETQYF.

The V call is TRBV30, the J call TRBJ1-3; D is perhaps TRBD1 (6 bases). This CDR3 comprises 14 residues. Germline CDR1 GTSNPN, CDR2 SVGIG (reference sequence). V was pared by 0 bases and J by 4 bases, with 10 bases between. For the CDR3, the DNA is TGTGCCTGGAGTGTAACGGGGGCAGGAAACACCATATATTTT. It codes for CAWSVTGAGNTIYF.

The rearrangement uses TRBV2 and TRBJ1-1; 8 bases align to TRBD1. Germline loops: CDR1 SNHLY, CDR2 FYNNEI. V lost 4 bases and J lost 9; bases outside the gene matches: 10. The CDR3 has 14 amino acids. CDR3 nucleotide sequence: TGTGCCAGCAGTGCCCTCACCGGGACAGGAAAAGCTTTCTTT. Amino acid sequence: CASSALTGTGKAFF.

In its sample, this clone was seen a few times. This chain connects TRBV29-1 to TRBJ2-4; 7 bases are a match to TRBD2. V dropped 0 bases and J dropped 8; count of bases not matched to a gene: 7. Germline V lookup: CDR1 SQVTM, CDR2 ANQGSEA. The CDR3 is 14 residues long. This CDR3 is CSVEESSGGDIQYF. The CDR3 nucleotides are TGCAGCGTTGAAGAAAGTTCGGGAGGTGACATTCAGTACTTC.

The chain recombines TRBV5-1 with TRBJ2-2; no firm D call. V shed 1 base and J shed 3 bases, with 7 bases lying between them. Germline loops: CDR1 SGHRS, CDR2 YFSETQ. The CDR3 totals 14 residues. The CDR3 nucleotides read TGCGCCAGCAGCTTGCGGCAAGACACCGGGGAGCTGTTTTTT. Its translation is CASSLRQDTGELFF.

This clone turned up a few times. The rearrangement links TRBV18 to TRBJ2-3, with no clear D. V was cut by 5 bases and J by 0 bases, with 6 bases left in between. CDR3 length equals 13 residues. Germline lookup yields CDR1 KGHSH and CDR2 LQKENI. The CDR3 DNA sequence: TGTGCCAGCTCAACTGGGAGCACAGATACGCAGTATTTT. Amino acids: CASSTGSTDTQYF.

V usage is TRBV5-1 and J usage is TRBJ1-1; TRBD1 aligns across 10 bases. CDR3 length: 14 residues. V was pared by 4 bases and J by 1 base, with 1 base of the junction left unmatched. CDR1 and CDR2 (germline): SGHRS, YFSETQ. CDR3 sequence (DNA): TGCGCCAGCAGCGGGGACAGGGGGAACACTGAAGCTTTCTTT. This sequence encodes CASSGDRGNTEAFF.

This clone was seen more than once but under ten times. V and J are TRBV27 and TRBJ1-6; TRBD1 agrees at 11 bases. The germline V gene has CDR1 MNHEY and CDR2 SMNVEV (reference sequence). The V gene end was trimmed by 4 bases and the J gene end by 4 bases; junction bases not matched to a gene: 3. CDR3 size: 16 residues. As DNA, the CDR3 is TGTGCCAGCAGTTCCGGGACAGGGGGGTATAATTCACCCCTCCACTTT. Amino acids: CASSSGTGGYNSPLHF.

This clone was seen a few times. The V call is TRBV7-9, the J call TRBJ2-7; the D gene is possibly TRBD1 (5 bases). With 4 bases removed from V and 5 bases from J, the gap between germline ends came to 9 bases. Germline V CDR1 and CDR2: SEHNR, FQNEAQ (reference sequence). The CDR3 is made up of 12 amino acids. The DNA of the CDR3 is TGTGCCAGCAGCTCACAGGTGGACGAGCAGTACTTC. Residues: CASSSQVDEQYF. Supplemented by reference TRBV7-9 and TRBJ2-7, the full variable domain reads DTGVSQNPRHKITKRGQNVTFRCDPISEHNRLYWYRQTLGQGPEFLTYFQNEAQLEKSRLLSDRFSAERPKGSFSTLEIQRTEQGDSAMYLCASSSQVDEQYFGPGTRLTVT.

The chain combines TRBV4-1 with TRBJ1-2; unclear D gene. V gave up 4 bases and J gave up 4 bases, with 13 bases separating them. The CDR3 spans 14 residues. The V gene's germline CDR1 is MGHRA and CDR2 YSYEKL. CDR3 residues: CASSPGRTAYGYTF. CDR3 nucleotide sequence: TGCGCCAGCAGCCCGGGCCGAACGGCCTATGGCTACACCTTC.

Concerning this clone itself: The sample carries other DNA sequences with the same CDR3. The genes are TRBV6-6 and TRBJ2-5; the D is unclear. The CDR3 is 12 residues long. The V gene's germline CDR1 is MNHNY and CDR2 SVGAGI (reference sequence). V was shortened by 0 bases and J by 5 bases, with 4 bases between the two germline ends. The CDR3 DNA is TGTGCCAGCAGTTACTCGAAGGAGACCCAGTACTTC. Encoded protein: CASSYSKETQYF.

The chain employs TRBV6-6 and TRBJ1-1; no definite D call. Per the germline V gene, CDR1 is MNHNY and CDR2 is SVGAGI (reference sequence). With 5 bases removed from V and 7 bases from J, the gap between germline ends came to 11 bases. The CDR3 extends over 12 amino acids. This CDR3 reads CASSPRGGEAFF. Here the CDR3 DNA reads TGTGCCAGCAGTCCTCGGGGAGGTGAAGCTTTCTTT.

J is TRBJ2-3 and V is TRBV5-1, with D unresolved. Germline lookup yields CDR1 SGHRS and CDR2 YFSETQ. The CDR3 contains 14 residues. V gave up 0 bases and J gave up 0 bases, with 5 bases separating them. DNA of the CDR3: TGCGCCAGCAGCTTGGGCCCCAGCACAGATACGCAGTATTTT. This codes for CASSLGPSTDTQYF.

In its sample, this clone was seen once. The genes are TRBV23-1 and TRBJ1-4; 9 nucleotides line up with TRBD1. TRBV23-1 is given ORF status, its function remaining uncertain. The J segment lost 6 bases and the V segment lost 8 bases, leaving 7 bases of the junction unmatched. The CDR3 length is 14 residues. The CDR3 nucleotides are TGCGCCAGCTTCGGGGGACAGGGCGATGAAAAACTGTTTTTT. This codes for CASFGGQGDEKLFF.

This clone occurred once. The J gene is TRBJ1-6, the V gene TRBV7-9; TRBD1 might be the D (6 bases). V dropped 8 bases and J dropped 9 bases, with 17 bases sitting between them. CDR3 length equals 14 residues. Germline values: CDR1 SEHNR, CDR2 FQNEAQ (reference sequence). CDR3 in amino acids: CASGGKGGSSPLHF. Here the CDR3 DNA reads TGTGCCAGCGGGGGTAAGGGGGGAAGTTCACCCCTCCACTTT. The full variable domain, rest sourced from reference TRBV7-9 and TRBJ1-6, is DTGVSQNPRHKITKRGQNVTFRCDPISEHNRLYWYRQTLGQGPEFLTYFQNEAQLEKSRLLSDRFSAERPKGSFSTLEIQRTEQGDSAMYLCASGGKGGSSPLHFGNGTRLTVT.

The chain is built from TRBV25-1 and TRBJ1-2; D call uncertain. The ends were cut back, 7 bases at V and 2 bases at J, with 5 bases in the middle. The CDR3 spans 11 residues. Germline V lookup: CDR1 MGHDK, CDR2 SYGVNS. The CDR3 DNA reads as TGTGCCAGCAAACAGAACTATGGCTACACCTTC. Amino acids: CASKQNYGYTF.

The chain carries TRBV29-1 and TRBJ1-1; 10 bases map to TRBD1. J lost 5 bases, V lost 5 bases, and 11 bases had no gene match. The germline V gene encodes CDR1 SQVTM and CDR2 ANQGSEA. CDR3 length equals 15 residues. In nucleotides, the CDR3 is TGCAGCGTTCAGACCCGACAGGGGGCATGGACTGAAGCTTTCTTT. It is translated as CSVQTRQGAWTEAFF. The whole variable domain, filled in from reference TRBV29-1 and TRBJ1-1, reads SAVISQKPSRDICQRGTSLTIQCQVDSQVTMMFWYRQQPGQSLTLIATANQGSEATYESGFVIDKFPISRPNLTFSTLTVSNMSPEDSSIYLCSVQTRQGAWTEAFFGQGTRLTVV.

The gene calls are TRBV29-1 and TRBJ1-2; D is uncertain. The CDR3 sequence is 10 residues long. The germline V gene encodes CDR1 SQVTM and CDR2 ANQGSEA. Trimming took off 6 bases at V and 8 bases at J, with 10 bases between the two ends. In nucleotides, the CDR3 is TGCAGCGTCGCCCCAGAGGGCTACACCTTC. It is translated as CSVAPEGYTF.

The chain is built from TRBV30 and TRBJ1-2; D remains ambiguous. V was cut by 7 bases and J by 8 bases, with 14 bases left in between. The CDR3 contains 11 residues. The germline CDR1 and CDR2 sequences are GTSNPN and SVGIG (reference sequence). The DNA of the CDR3 is TGTGCCTCCTCAGACTATGGAGGCTACACCTTC. This codes for CASSDYGGYTF.

The J gene is TRBJ2-3, the V gene TRBV7-2, with TRBD2 matching over 9 bases. V lost 1 base, J lost 1 base, and 6 bases stayed unmatched. The CDR3 is 17 residues long. Germline CDR1 and CDR2: SGHTA and FQGNSA. As DNA, the CDR3 is TGTGCCAGCAGCTTAGTTGGCGGGGGGGCCGGCACAGATACGCAGTATTTT. Residues: CASSLVGGGAGTDTQYF.